These 15 T cell receptor beta chains originate from one sample sequenced in a study of blood T cells in healthy people across ages. Next came a second PCR, run for about 7 to 12 cycles, which used a sample-barcoded 5' primer along with a J-beta primer mix. TCRdb used MiXCR to reprocess the 5' RACE reads, holding one entry per CDR3 protein. This table has 600,000 or so distinct CDR3 sequences, approximately 30% appearing once. Sequenced input: blood. Every receptor here comes from a woman of 80 years or more in good health.

This chain connects TRBV7-9 to TRBJ1-3, with TRBD1 as a possible D gene (5 bases). CDR1 and CDR2 (germline): SEHNR, FQNEAQ (reference sequence). The CDR3 length is 16 residues. V was cut by 5 bases and J by 0 bases, with 14 bases left in between. CDR3 region: CASSPLGGISGNTIYF. The CDR3 DNA sequence: TGTGCCAGCAGCCCCCTGGGGGGGATCTCTGGAAACACCATATATTTT.

The V call is TRBV5-1, the J call TRBJ2-1; tentative D call: TRBD1 (6 bases). The J call could be wrong; TRBJ2-7 is a better fit for the DNA end. This CDR3 is 15 amino acids long. CDR1 is SGHRS and CDR2 is YFSETQ in the germline V gene. The CDR3 coding sequence is TGCGCCAGCAGCCTACAGGGAGCGACCTACAATGAGCAGTACTTC. The encoded protein is CASSLQGATYNEQYF.

The genes are TRBV7-9 and TRBJ1-5; D is ambiguous. Germline loops: CDR1 SEHNR, CDR2 FQNEAQ (reference sequence). This CDR3 is built from 16 residues. Trimming pared 0 bases from V and 5 bases from J, leaving 14 bases between. The CDR3 nucleotides read TGTGCCAGCAGCTTAGCGGGCACTGCGCTCGATCAGCCCCAGCATTTT. This encodes CASSLAGTALDQPQHF.

This clonotype was detected a few times. A much larger clone is a single base away; this may be a read error. The chain employs TRBV27 and TRBJ2-1; 9 nucleotides align to TRBD1. The end of the DNA aligns better with TRBJ2-7, so the J call may be wrong. Germline-derived CDR1 and CDR2 are MNHEY and SMNVEV (reference sequence). This CDR3 contains 16 residues. CDR3 sequence reads: CASSVYGDRVYNEQYF. The CDR3 coding sequence is TGTGCCAGCAGTGTATATGGGGACAGGGTGTACAATGAGCAGTACTTC.

At least ten counts were recorded for this clonotype. The chain joins TRBV27 to TRBJ2-3; unclear D gene. Germline V gene lookup returns CDR1 MNHEY and CDR2 SMNVEV (reference sequence). The CDR3 contains 15 residues. Trimming removed 5 bases from V and 0 bases from J, with 12 bases in between. CDR3 residues: CASSPQRPSTDTQYF. The CDR3 nucleotides are TGTGCCAGCAGTCCTCAGCGTCCCAGCACAGATACGCAGTATTTT.

As regards this clonotype: This may be a read error: a much more frequent sequence differs by one nucleotide. The chain recombines TRBV27 with TRBJ2-5; 9 bases line up with TRBD1. The end of the DNA aligns better with TRBJ2-7, so the J call may be wrong. The CDR3 covers 13 residues. Germline CDR1 is MNHEY and CDR2 is SMNVEV (reference sequence). CDR3 region: CASRGQGRREQYF. CDR3 DNA: TGTGCCAGCAGGGGACAGGGCAGACGCGAGCAGTACTTC.

This clonotype has a count of ten or more. The chain carries TRBV10-3 and TRBJ1-4, with D possibly TRBD1 on 6 matching bases. The CDR3 has 16 amino acids. Trimming took off 0 bases at V and 7 bases at J, with 15 bases between the two ends. The germline V gene encodes CDR1 ENHRY and CDR2 SYGVKD. For the CDR3, the DNA is TGTGCCATCAGTGAGTCGATGCCAGGGGATGCTGAAAAACTGTTTTTT. It encodes CAISESMPGDAEKLFF.

This clonotype has a count of ten or more. One junction end disagrees with the germline gene, perhaps due to a read error. The V gene is TRBV9, the J gene TRBJ2-1; D possibly corresponds to TRBD2 (6 bases). The CDR3 is 15 residues long. Per germline, CDR1 SGDLS and CDR2 YYNGEE. The CDR3 DNA sequence: TGTGCCAGTAGCGGTAGCTCCCTCTCCTACAATGAGCAGTTCTTC. This translates into CASSGSSLSYNEQFF.

This clonotype was counted many times. The CDR3 loop reads CSATGLLSNQPQHF. CDR3 bases: TGCAGTGCTACGGGACTTTTGAGCAATCAGCCCCAGCATTTT. The V call is TRBV20-1, the J call TRBJ1-5, with D possibly TRBD1 on 5 matching bases. Between the trimmed V and J ends, which lost 4 bases and 1 base, there was a span of 11 bases. The CDR3 spans 14 residues. Looked up from germline, CDR1 is DFQATT and CDR2 is SNEGSKA (reference sequence).

In this sample, this clonotype turned up a few times. Being one base from a much bigger clone, this may be a read error. This chain links TRBV7-6 with TRBJ2-7; the D gene is possibly TRBD1 (5 bases). The germline gives CDR1 SGHVS, CDR2 FNYEAQ. The CDR3 runs to 13 residues. CDR3 DNA sequence: TGTACCAGCAGCTTGAGACAGACCTACGAGCAGTACTTC. This gives the protein CTSSLRQTYEQYF.

This clonotype was seen at least ten times. This rearrangement joins TRBV5-6 to TRBJ1-2; 7 nucleotides align to TRBD1. The J segment lost 8 bases and the V segment lost 0 bases, leaving 7 bases of the junction unmatched. CDR3 length: 14 residues. In germline, CDR1 is SGHDT, CDR2 YYEEEE. The CDR3 region has the DNA TGTGCCAGCAGCTTGGCCGGGCAGGGGGTCGGCTACACCTTC. Its translation is CASSLAGQGVGYTF. The full variable domain, in which reference TRBV5-6 and TRBJ1-2 provide the parts outside the CDR3, is DAGVTQSPTHLIKTRGQQVTLRCSPKSGHDTVSWYQQALGQGPQFIFQYYEEEERQRGNFPDRFSGHQFPNYSSELNVNALLLGDSALYLCASSLAGQGVGYTFGSGTRLTVV.

About this clonotype: One base away lies a much larger clone, so this may be a sequencing read error. The V gene is TRBV6-1, the J gene TRBJ1-2; perhaps TRBD1 as D (5 bases). Germline V CDR1 and CDR2: MNHNS, SASEGT. The length of the CDR3 is 13 residues. Between the trimmed V and J ends, which lost 2 bases and 6 bases, there was a span of 10 bases. CDR3 protein: CASSEMGRDGYTF. Written as DNA, the CDR3 is TGTGCCAGCAGTGAAATGGGCAGGGATGGCTACACCTTC.

The V and J genes are TRBV15 and TRBJ2-7; D uncertain. This CDR3 region has 13 residues. Germline V gives CDR1 LNHNV, CDR2 YYDKDF (reference sequence). V gave up 0 bases and J gave up 6 bases, with 9 bases separating them. CDR3 in DNA: TGTGCCACCAGCAGAGATAGGGCGCGCGAGCAGTACTTC. Its protein product is CATSRDRAREQYF.

This clonotype was recorded a few times. The V and J genes are TRBV29-1 and TRBJ2-2, with unresolved D. This CDR3 has 14 amino acids. V was trimmed by 4 bases and J by 0 bases, leaving 9 bases between them. Germline assignment: CDR1 SQVTM and CDR2 ANQGSEA. The CDR3 DNA reads TGCAGCGTTGTAGATACTGCGAACACCGGGGAGCTGTTTTTT. It yields the protein CSVVDTANTGELFF.

The chain links TRBV7-2 to TRBJ1-2; no clear D gene. Per the germline V gene, CDR1 is SGHTA and CDR2 is FQGNSA. This CDR3 comprises 15 residues. Trimming shortened V by 1 base and J by 4 bases, and 13 bases separated the two germline ends. DNA of the CDR3: TGTGCCAGCAGCTTAGAAGGAGGACCCCTCTATGGCTACACCTTC. As protein: CASSLEGGPLYGYTF.